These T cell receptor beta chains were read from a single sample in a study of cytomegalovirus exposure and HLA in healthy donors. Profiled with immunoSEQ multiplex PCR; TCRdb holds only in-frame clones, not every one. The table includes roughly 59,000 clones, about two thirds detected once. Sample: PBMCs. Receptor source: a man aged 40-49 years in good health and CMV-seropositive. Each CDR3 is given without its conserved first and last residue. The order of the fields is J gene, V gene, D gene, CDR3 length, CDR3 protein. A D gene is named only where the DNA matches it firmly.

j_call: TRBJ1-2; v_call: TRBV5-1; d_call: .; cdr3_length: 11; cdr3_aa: ASRSGEEYGYT
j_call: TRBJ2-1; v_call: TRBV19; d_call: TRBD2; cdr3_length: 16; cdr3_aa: ASSMRSGKIISYNEQF
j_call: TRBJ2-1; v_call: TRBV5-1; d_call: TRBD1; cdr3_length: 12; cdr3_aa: ASSFLTGNNEQF
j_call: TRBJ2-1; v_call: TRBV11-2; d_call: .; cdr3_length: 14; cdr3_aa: ASSPRLAKVSPEQF
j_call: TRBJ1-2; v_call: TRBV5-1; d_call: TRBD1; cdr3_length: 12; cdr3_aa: ASSLWTGEVGYT
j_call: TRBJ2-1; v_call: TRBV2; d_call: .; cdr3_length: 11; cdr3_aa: ARKKDRNNEQF
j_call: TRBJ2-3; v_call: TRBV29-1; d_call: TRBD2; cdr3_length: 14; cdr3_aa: SVDSTSGKGTDTQY
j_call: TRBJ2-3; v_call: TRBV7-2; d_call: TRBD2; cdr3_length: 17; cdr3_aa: ASSLYVTSRHRSTDTQY
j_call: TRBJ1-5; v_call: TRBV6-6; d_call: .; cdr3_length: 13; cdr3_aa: ASRPSTFSNQPQH
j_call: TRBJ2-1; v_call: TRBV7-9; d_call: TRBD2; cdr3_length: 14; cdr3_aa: ASSTKLAGGKNEQF
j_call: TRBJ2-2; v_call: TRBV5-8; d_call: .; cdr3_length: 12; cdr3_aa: ASSLYQITGELF
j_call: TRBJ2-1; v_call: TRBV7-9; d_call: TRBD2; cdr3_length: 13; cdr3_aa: ASSLAGGSNNEQF
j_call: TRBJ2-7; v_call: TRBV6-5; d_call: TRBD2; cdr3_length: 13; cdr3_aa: ASRPGTSGAYEQY
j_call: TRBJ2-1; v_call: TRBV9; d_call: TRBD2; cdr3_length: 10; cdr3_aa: ASGGSYNEQF
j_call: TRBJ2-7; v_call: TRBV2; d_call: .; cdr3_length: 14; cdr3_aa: ASSERRRDTTYEQY
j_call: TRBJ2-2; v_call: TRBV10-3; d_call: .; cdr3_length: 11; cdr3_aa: AISESYPGELF
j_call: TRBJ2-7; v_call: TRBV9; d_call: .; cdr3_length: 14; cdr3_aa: ASSPKPSPLEGEQY
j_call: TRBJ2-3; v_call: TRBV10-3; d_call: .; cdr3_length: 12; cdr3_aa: AIGAGPLTDTQY
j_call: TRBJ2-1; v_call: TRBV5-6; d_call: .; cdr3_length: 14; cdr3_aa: ASSFDSGLEYNEQF
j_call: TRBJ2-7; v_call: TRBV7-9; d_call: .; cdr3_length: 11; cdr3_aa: SSSLGGGYEQY
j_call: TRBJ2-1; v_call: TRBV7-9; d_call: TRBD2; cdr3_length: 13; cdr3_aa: ASSALLAGSNEQF
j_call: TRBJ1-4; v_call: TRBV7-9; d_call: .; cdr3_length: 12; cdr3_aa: ASSFFVGGEKLF
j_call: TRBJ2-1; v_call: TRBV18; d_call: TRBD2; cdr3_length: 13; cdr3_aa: ASSRASGSPGEQF
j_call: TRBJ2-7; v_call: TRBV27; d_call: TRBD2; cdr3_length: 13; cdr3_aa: ASRLAGVAPYEQY
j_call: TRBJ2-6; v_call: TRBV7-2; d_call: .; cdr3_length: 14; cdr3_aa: ASSLIRSSGANVLT
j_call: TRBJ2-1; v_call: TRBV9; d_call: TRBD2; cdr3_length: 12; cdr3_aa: ASSRLAGNNEQF
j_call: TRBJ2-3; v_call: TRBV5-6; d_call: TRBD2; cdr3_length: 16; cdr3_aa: ASSLVLAGDPSTDTQY
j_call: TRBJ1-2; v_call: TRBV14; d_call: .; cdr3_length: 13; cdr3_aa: ASSQTGDSFYGYT
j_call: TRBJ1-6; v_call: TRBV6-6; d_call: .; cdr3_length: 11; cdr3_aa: ASRSGYNSPLH
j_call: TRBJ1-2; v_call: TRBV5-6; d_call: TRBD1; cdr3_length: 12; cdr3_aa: ASSLATGAGGYT
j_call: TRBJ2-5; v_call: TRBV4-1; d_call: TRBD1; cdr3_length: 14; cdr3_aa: ASSQGTGADQETQY
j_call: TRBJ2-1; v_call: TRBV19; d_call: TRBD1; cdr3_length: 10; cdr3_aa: ASGTGDNEQF
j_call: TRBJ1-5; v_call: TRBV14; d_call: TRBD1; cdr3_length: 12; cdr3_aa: ASSMTGINQPQH
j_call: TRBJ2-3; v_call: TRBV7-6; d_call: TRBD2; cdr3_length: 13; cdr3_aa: ASSLYSGTSDTQY
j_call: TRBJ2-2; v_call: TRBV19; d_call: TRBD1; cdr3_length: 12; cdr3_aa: ATKGQGTTGELF
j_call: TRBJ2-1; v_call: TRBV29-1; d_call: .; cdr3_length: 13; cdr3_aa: STLGASSSYNEQF
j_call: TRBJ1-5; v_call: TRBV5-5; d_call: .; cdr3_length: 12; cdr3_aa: ASSDTTGLGPQH
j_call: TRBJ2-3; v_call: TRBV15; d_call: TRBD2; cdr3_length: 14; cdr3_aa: ATSRASGRVADTQY
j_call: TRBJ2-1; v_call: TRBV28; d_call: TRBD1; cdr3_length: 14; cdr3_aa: ASWRGTGNSYNEQF
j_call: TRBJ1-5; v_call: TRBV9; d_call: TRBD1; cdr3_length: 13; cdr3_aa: ASSAGTGEYQPQH
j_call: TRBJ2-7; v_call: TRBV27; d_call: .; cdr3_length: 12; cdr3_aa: ASISIKKEYEQY
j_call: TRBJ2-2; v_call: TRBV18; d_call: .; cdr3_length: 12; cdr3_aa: ASSPRRGPGELF
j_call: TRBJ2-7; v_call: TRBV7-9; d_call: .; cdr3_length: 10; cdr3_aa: ASSLGSGYYG
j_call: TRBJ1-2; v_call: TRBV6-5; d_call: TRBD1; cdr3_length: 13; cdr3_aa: ASSYSTGVFYGYT
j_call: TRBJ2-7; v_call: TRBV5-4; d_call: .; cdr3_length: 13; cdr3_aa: ASSFYSPVSYEQY
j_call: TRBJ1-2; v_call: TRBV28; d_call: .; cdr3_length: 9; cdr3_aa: ASLRDYGYT
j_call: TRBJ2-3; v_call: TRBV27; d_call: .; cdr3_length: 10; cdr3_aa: ASSSNTDTQY
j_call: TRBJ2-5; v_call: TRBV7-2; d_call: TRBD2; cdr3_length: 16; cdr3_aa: ASSLVGGAAGGGETQY
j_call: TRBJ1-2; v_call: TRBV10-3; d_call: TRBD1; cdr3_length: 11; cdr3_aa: AISSTGEGGYT
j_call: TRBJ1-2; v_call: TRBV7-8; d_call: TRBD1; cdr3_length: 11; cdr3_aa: ASSFGDSYGYT
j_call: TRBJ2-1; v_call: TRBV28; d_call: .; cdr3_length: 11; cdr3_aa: ASSPSQDKLQF
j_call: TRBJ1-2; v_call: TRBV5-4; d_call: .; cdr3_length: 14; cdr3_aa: ASSVNRDISNYGYT
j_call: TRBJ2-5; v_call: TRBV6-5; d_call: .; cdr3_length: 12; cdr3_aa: ASSYSFTAKTQY
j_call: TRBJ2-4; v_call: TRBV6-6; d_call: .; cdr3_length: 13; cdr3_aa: ASTEKRLAKNIQY
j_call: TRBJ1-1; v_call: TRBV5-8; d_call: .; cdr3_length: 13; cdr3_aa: ASSFWSVRDTEAF